These 28 T cell receptor beta chains originate from one sample sequenced in a study of blood T cell repertoires in COVID-19. TCRdb's table, derived via immunoSEQ multiplex PCR, lists solely in-frame clones and lacks some. The sample contains roughly 200,000 clones, over 80% of which appear only once. Sequencing was carried out using PBMCs or T cells enriched from blood (not recorded which). The receptors here all came from a man aged 25-45 years who had recovered from COVID-19.

This chain joins TRBV4-3 and TRBJ2-3; 9 nucleotides align to TRBD2. Trimming removed 4 bases from V and 5 bases from J; junction bases left unmatched: 13. The CDR3 runs 17 residues. Germline loops: CDR1 LGHNA, CDR2 YSLEER. The chain's CDR3 is CASSPRKLAGGGDTQYF. CDR3 nucleotides: TGCGCCAGCAGCCCGAGGAAGCTGGCGGGGGGGGGAGATACGCAGTATTTT.

In this sample, this clone turned up once. This chain links TRBV19 with TRBJ2-3; 11 nucleotides agree with TRBD1. Trimming at V came to 6 bases and at J to 4 bases, leaving 6 bases not matched to a gene. Germline lookup yields CDR1 LNHDA and CDR2 SQIVND (reference sequence). The CDR3 has 15 amino acids. CDR3 region: CASRDRGRGSDTQYF. In DNA form, the CDR3 reads TGTGCCAGTAGGGACAGGGGGCGCGGCTCAGATACGCAGTATTTT.

This clone was recorded only once. The chain combines TRBV12-3 or TRBV12-4 with TRBJ1-2; D gene ambiguous. The CDR3 contains 12 residues. Deletions cut 1 base from V and 5 bases from J, with 5 bases between. CDR3 nucleotides: TGTGCCAGCAGTTTAGTTCGTTATGGCTACACCTTC. Residues: CASSLVRYGYTF.

The V and J genes are TRBV3-1 (or the pseudogene TRBV3-2) and TRBJ2-5; TRBD2 agrees at 12 bases. This CDR3 comprises 16 residues. J lost 5 bases, V lost 1 base, and 5 bases had no gene match. Germline assignment: CDR1 LGHDT and CDR2 YNNKEL (reference sequence). The CDR3 DNA reads as TGTGCCAGCAGCCAAGCTCTAGCGGGAGGGGAGGAGACCCAGTACTTC. Translation gives CASSQALAGGEETQYF.

The chain carries TRBV28 and TRBJ2-7, with TRBD1 matching over 8 bases. The germline V gene encodes CDR1 MDHEN and CDR2 SYDVKM. V was pared by 2 bases and J by 6 bases, with 12 bases of the junction left unmatched. This CDR3 contains 16 residues. The CDR3 DNA reads TGTGCCAGCAGTTTACTCGGACAGGGTGGTTCGCGCGAGCAGTACTTC. Protein product: CASSLLGQGGSREQYF.

The chain carries TRBV9 and TRBJ1-1; D is possibly TRBD1 (6 bases). CDR3 length equals 15 residues. Per germline, CDR1 SGDLS and CDR2 YYNGEE. V lost 3 bases and J 4 bases, leaving 16 bases between the germline ends. DNA of the CDR3: TGTGCCAGCAGCGGGATCCGGGGGGGCGGCACTGAAGCTTTCTTT. Residues: CASSGIRGGGTEAFF. Combining the CDR3 with reference TRBV9 and TRBJ1-1 gives the whole variable domain DSGVTQTPKHLITATGQRVTLRCSPRSGDLSVYWYQQSLDQGLQFLIQYYNGEERAKGNILERFSAQQFPDLHSELNLSSLELGDSALYFCASSGIRGGGTEAFFGQGTRLTVV.

J is TRBJ2-7 and V is TRBV10-3, with D possibly matching TRBD1 (6 bases). There are 14 residues in the CDR3. Trimming removed 10 bases at V and 2 bases at J, with 18 bases between. Germline V gene sequence: CDR1 ENHRY, CDR2 SYGVKD. The CDR3 loop is CANEDRQTPYEQYF. CDR3 sequence (DNA): TGTGCCAACGAGGACAGACAAACTCCCTACGAGCAGTACTTC.

This clone has a handful of counts. The chain joins TRBV7-9 to TRBJ2-7, with 10 bases fitting TRBD1. The CDR3 totals 15 residues. The germline CDR1 and CDR2 sequences are SEHNR and FQNEAQ (reference sequence). V lost 2 bases to trimming and J lost 5 bases; unmatched junction nucleotides: 6. The CDR3 is CASSLRQGALNEQYF. DNA for the CDR3: TGTGCCAGCAGCTTACGACAGGGGGCGTTGAACGAGCAGTACTTC. Together with reference TRBV7-9 and TRBJ2-7, the CDR3 gives the full variable domain: DTGVSQNPRHKITKRGQNVTFRCDPISEHNRLYWYRQTLGQGPEFLTYFQNEAQLEKSRLLSDRFSAERPKGSFSTLEIQRTEQGDSAMYLCASSLRQGALNEQYFGPGTRLTVT.

The V and J genes are TRBV30 and TRBJ1-2; perhaps TRBD1 as D (5 bases). Per germline, CDR1 GTSNPN and CDR2 SVGIG (reference sequence). The CDR3 has 13 residues. Trimming took off 0 bases at V and 6 bases at J, with 11 bases between the two ends. CDR3 sequence: CAWSVSDSDGYTF. The DNA of the CDR3 is TGTGCCTGGAGTGTAAGTGACAGCGATGGCTACACCTTC.

The chain couples TRBV19 to TRBJ2-5; 7 bases map to TRBD2. Unmatched junction bases numbered 6, after V lost 3 bases and J lost 2 bases. CDR3 length equals 15 residues. In germline, CDR1 is LNHDA, CDR2 SQIVND (reference sequence). The CDR3 bases are TGTGCCAGTAGTATGGTCGAAGCGGGACAAGAGACCCAGTACTTC. Protein sequence: CASSMVEAGQETQYF.

The chain is built from TRBV7-2 and TRBJ2-5; TRBD2 aligns across 8 bases. The CDR3 is 16 residues long. J was trimmed by 5 bases and V by 1 base; bases with no gene match: 9. CDR1 is SGHTA and CDR2 is FQGNSA in the germline V gene. In DNA, the CDR3 is TGTGCCAGCAGCTTAGGTCCGGGGGGGGCCGGTGAGACCCAGTACTTC. Translation gives CASSLGPGGAGETQYF.

This sequence joins TRBV2 and TRBJ2-1; 7 bases are shared with TRBD2. This CDR3 is 15 amino acids long. Germline loops: CDR1 SNHLY, CDR2 FYNNEI. Trimming took 3 bases from V and 4 from J; bases not matched to a gene: 6. CDR3 sequence (DNA): TGTGCCAGCAGTGAGCGGGACTATCCTTACAATGAGCAGTTCTTC. This codes for CASSERDYPYNEQFF.

V is TRBV7-2 and J is TRBJ2-1; tentative D call: TRBD2 (7 bases). Looked up from germline, CDR1 is SGHTA and CDR2 is FQGNSA. The CDR3 has 17 residues. V shed 5 bases and J shed 7 bases, with 24 bases lying between them. CDR3 loop: CASSPLGGAGARNEQFF. CDR3 nucleotides: TGTGCCAGCAGCCCCTTGGGGGGGGCGGGAGCTCGAAATGAGCAGTTCTTC. Using reference TRBV7-2 and TRBJ2-1 for the parts outside the CDR3, the full variable domain is GAGVSQSPSNKVTEKGKDVELRCDPISGHTALYWYRQSLGQGLEFLIYFQGNSAPDKSGLPSDRFSAERTGGSVSTLTIQRTQQEDSAVYLCASSPLGGAGARNEQFFGPGTRLTVL.

This chain joins TRBV13 and TRBJ2-3, with D possibly matching TRBD2 (5 bases). This CDR3 contains 16 residues. Germline CDR1 and CDR2: PRHDT and FYEKMQ (reference sequence). V gave up 5 bases and J gave up 2 bases, with 17 bases separating them. The DNA for the CDR3 is TGTGCCAGCAGCCAGAGTGGGCGGGTGGACACAGATACGCAGTATTTT. Protein: CASSQSGRVDTDTQYF.

V usage is TRBV9 and J usage is TRBJ1-3; maybe TRBD1 (5 bases). Trimming cost V 0 bases and J 1 base, with 5 bases left between them. CDR1 SGDLS and CDR2 YYNGEE come from the germline V gene. This CDR3 has 14 residues. CDR3 amino acids: CASSVEGSGNTIYF. As DNA, the CDR3 is TGTGCCAGCAGCGTAGAGGGGTCTGGAAACACCATATATTTT.

The rearrangement uses TRBV11-2 and TRBJ1-6, with 7 bases fitting TRBD1. Germline lookup yields CDR1 SGHAT and CDR2 FQNNGV. CDR3 length equals 15 residues. After removal of 8 bases from V and 5 bases from J, the junction contained 9 bases not matched to a gene. The CDR3 nucleotides read TGTGCCAGCTGTTACACGGGACAGAATAATTCACCCCTCCACTTT. Translating gives CASCYTGQNNSPLHF.

This clone has more than one count but fewer than ten. This chain links TRBV30 with TRBJ1-6; tentative D call: TRBD1 (5 bases). The CDR3 runs 16 residues. Germline V gives CDR1 GTSNPN, CDR2 SVGIG (reference sequence). V was shortened by 3 bases and J by 2 bases, with 14 bases between the two germline ends. The CDR3 sequence is CAWRAPQGTYNSPLHF. CDR3 sequence (DNA): TGTGCCTGGAGAGCTCCCCAGGGTACCTATAATTCACCCCTCCACTTT.

The chain recombines TRBV12-3 or TRBV12-4 with TRBJ2-1, with a tentative D call TRBD1 (6 bases). Trimming took off 7 bases at V and 8 bases at J, with 15 bases between the two ends. The CDR3 covers 13 residues. This CDR3 reads CASTTDRGDEQFF. Here the CDR3 DNA reads TGTGCCAGCACCACGGACAGAGGGGATGAGCAGTTCTTC.

The chain joins TRBV13 to TRBJ1-2; 7 nucleotides agree with TRBD1. The CDR3 covers 14 residues. With V trimmed by 5 bases and J by 8 bases, 11 bases remained unmatched. Germline CDR1 and CDR2: PRHDT and FYEKMQ (reference sequence). The CDR3 here is CASSGETGIRGYTF. For the CDR3, the DNA is TGTGCCAGCAGCGGGGAGACAGGGATAAGGGGCTACACCTTC.

The V gene is TRBV7-8, the J gene TRBJ2-5, with TRBD2 as a possible D gene (5 bases). V was trimmed by 5 bases and J by 7 bases, leaving 11 bases between them. Germline loops: CDR1 SGHVS, CDR2 FQNEAQ. The CDR3 is made up of 12 amino acids. CDR3 protein: CASSVVAGTQYF. The DNA for the CDR3 is TGTGCCAGCAGCGTCGTGGCGGGGACCCAGTACTTC.

This clone was observed a single time. V and J are TRBV11-3 and TRBJ2-1; TRBD2 agrees at 10 bases. The CDR3 length is 18 residues. V lost 0 bases to trimming and J lost 9 bases; unmatched junction nucleotides: 14. Germline V gene sequence: CDR1 SGHNT, CDR2 YENEEA. Here the CDR3 DNA reads TGTGCCAGCAGCTTAGATAGTAGGCTAGCGGGAGATAGGAGTGAGCAGTTCTTC. This encodes CASSLDSRLAGDRSEQFF.

The chain uses TRBV2 and TRBJ2-7, with no clear D. Germline lookup yields CDR1 SNHLY and CDR2 FYNNEI. Trimming shortened V by 3 bases and J by 5 bases, and 5 bases separated the two germline ends. CDR3 length: 11 residues. CDR3 in DNA: TGTGCCAGCAGTGATGCGCACGAGCAGTACTTC. Amino acid sequence: CASSDAHEQYF.

The rearrangement joins TRBV6-5 to TRBJ2-2, with D possibly TRBD2 on 6 matching bases. CDR1 and CDR2 (germline): MNHEY, SVGAGI. The V end lost 0 bases, the J end lost 3 bases, and 11 bases lay between the germline ends. The CDR3 is made up of 16 amino acids. The CDR3 DNA is TGTGCCAGCAGTTACTCGATGCAGCGGGACACCGGGGAGCTGTTTTTT. Amino acids: CASSYSMQRDTGELFF.

The rearrangement joins TRBV5-1 to TRBJ1-4, with a possible D match to TRBD1 (5 bases). The CDR3 loop spans 14 amino acids. Trimming shortened V by 6 bases and J by 3 bases, and 12 bases separated the two germline ends. The germline V gene has CDR1 SGHRS and CDR2 YFSETQ. CDR3 coding DNA: TGCGCCAGCAACAGCGGGACCGCTAATGAAAAACTGTTTTTT. Encoded protein: CASNSGTANEKLFF.

The CDR3 loop is CASSWGQGAYNEQFF. For the CDR3, the DNA is TGTGCCAGCAGTTGGGGGCAGGGGGCCTACAATGAGCAGTTCTTC. The genes are TRBV27 and TRBJ2-1; TRBD1 matches at 7 bases. V lost 4 bases, J lost 2 bases, and 5 bases stayed unmatched. Germline-derived CDR1 and CDR2 are MNHEY and SMNVEV (reference sequence). This CDR3 is built from 15 residues.

This sequence joins TRBV2 and TRBJ2-2; perhaps TRBD2 as D (5 bases). Germline lookup yields CDR1 SNHLY and CDR2 FYNNEI. The V end lost 7 bases, the J end lost 3 bases, and 6 bases lay between the germline ends. This CDR3 has 12 residues. The CDR3 region has the DNA TGTGCCAGCACCGGGGACACCGGGGAGCTGTTTTTT. Amino acids: CASTGDTGELFF.

V and J are TRBV6-5 and TRBJ2-5; 7 nucleotides match TRBD1. Germline loops: CDR1 MNHEY, CDR2 SVGAGI. V was pared by 4 bases and J by 3 bases, with 2 bases of the junction left unmatched. The CDR3 has 13 residues. Here the CDR3 DNA reads TGTGCCAGCAGTTTCGACAGGGAAGAGACCCAGTACTTC. It codes for CASSFDREETQYF.

The chain has TRBV18 and TRBJ2-3; tentatively, D is TRBD2 (6 bases). This CDR3 has 17 residues. Trimming took 3 bases from V and 0 from J, leaving 16 bases between them. From germline, CDR1 is KGHSH and CDR2 LQKENI. DNA for the CDR3: TGTGCCAGCTCACCTAATCCAACGGGAGATAGCACAGATACGCAGTATTTT. It codes for CASSPNPTGDSTDTQYF. Full variable domain (missing parts from reference TRBV18 and TRBJ2-3): NAGVMQNPRHLVRRRGQEARLRCSPMKGHSHVYWYRQLPEEGLKFMVYLQKENIIDESGMPKERFSAEFPKEGPSILRIQQVVRGDSAAYFCASSPNPTGDSTDTQYFGPGTRLTVL.